One and the same sample provided the 8 T cell receptor beta chains below, sequenced in a study of human T cells and chemical hapten exposure. The sample's time point: pre-sensitization, week 0. Treatment specified: therapeutic diphenylcyclopropenone sensitization with weekly scalp DPC. TCRdb re-called the RACE reads with MiXCR, one entry per CDR3 protein. Of 300,000 to 450,000 distinct CDR3 sequences listed, around 5% are singletons. Sample: whole blood, taken in connection with sensitization to the hapten diphenylcyclopropenone (DPC). All receptors come from a woman aged 18-29 years with alopecia areata. Some clones in this sample may be carry-over from other donors' samples.

This clonotype was observed a handful of times. CDR3 region: CASTGLYTDTQYF. The DNA of the CDR3 is TGTGCCAGCACTGGACTGTACACAGATACGCAGTATTTT. The chain uses TRBV6-1 and TRBJ2-3; possible D gene TRBD2, 5 bases. Germline CDR1 reads MNHNS; CDR2 reads SASEGT. CDR3 length: 13 amino acids. V lost 7 bases and J 2 bases, leaving 10 bases between the germline ends.

A few counts support this clonotype. The chain uses TRBV29-1 and TRBJ2-1; TRBD1 matches at 7 bases. Germline CDR1 reads SQVTM; CDR2 reads ANQGSEA. The CDR3 is 12 residues long. V lost 6 bases, J lost 5 bases, and 4 bases stayed unmatched. CDR3 coding DNA: TGCAGCGTCGGGACAGCTAACAATGAGCAGTTCTTC. Translating gives CSVGTANNEQFF.

This clonotype was seen at least ten times. The chain joins TRBV7-2 to TRBJ2-7; 7 bases agree with TRBD1. CDR1 is SGHTA and CDR2 is FQGNSA in the germline V gene. This CDR3 has 15 residues. V was clipped by 5 bases and J by 1 base; unmatched bases: 8. CDR3 region: CASSQTGSLSYEQYF. The DNA for the CDR3 is TGTGCCAGCAGCCAGACAGGGAGTCTTTCCTACGAGCAGTACTTC.

In this sample, this clonotype turned up a few times. The chain employs TRBV11-2 and TRBJ1-5, with D maybe TRBD1 (6 bases). Germline values: CDR1 SGHAT, CDR2 FQNNGV. V gave up 4 bases and J gave up 7 bases, with 17 bases separating them. CDR3 length: 15 residues. This CDR3 reads CASSSARGTRQPQHF. CDR3 coding DNA: TGTGCCAGCAGCTCAGCTAGGGGGACACGGCAGCCCCAGCATTTT. Full variable domain (missing parts from reference TRBV11-2 and TRBJ1-5): EAGVAQSPRYKIIEKRQSVAFWCNPISGHATLYWYQQILGQGPKLLIQFQNNGVVDDSQLPKDRFSAERLKGVDSTLKIQPAKLEDSAVYLCASSSARGTRQPQHFGDGTRLSIL.

The chain joins TRBV7-8 to TRBJ2-1; TRBD2 matches 8 bases. V was clipped by 1 base and J by 7 bases; unmatched bases: 12. The CDR3 has 17 amino acids. Germline V CDR1 and CDR2: SGHVS, FQNEAQ. This CDR3 reads CASSLGPGKRGFNEQFF. DNA for the CDR3: TGTGCCAGCAGCTTAGGACCCGGTAAGCGGGGGTTTAATGAGCAGTTCTTC. Full variable domain (outside the CDR3, taken from reference TRBV7-8 and TRBJ2-1): GAGVSQSPRYKVAKRGQDVALRCDPISGHVSLFWYQQALGQGPEFLTYFQNEAQLDKSGLPSDRFFAERPEGSVSTLKIQRTQQEDSAVYLCASSLGPGKRGFNEQFFGPGTRLTVL.

Ten or more counts support this clonotype. V gene TRBV9 combines with J gene TRBJ2-3, with a tentative D call TRBD2 (5 bases). CDR3 size: 15 residues. In germline, CDR1 is SGDLS, CDR2 YYNGEE. V was pared by 4 bases and J by 2 bases, with 14 bases between. Here the CDR3 reads CASSHGAEDTDTQYF. In nucleotides, the CDR3 is TGTGCCAGCAGCCATGGAGCGGAAGACACAGATACGCAGTATTTT.

This clonotype has just a few counts. CDR3 protein: CASTNRREKLFF. As DNA, the CDR3 is TGTGCCAGTACCAATCGCAGGGAAAAACTGTTTTTT. This chain links TRBV19 with TRBJ1-4; D is uncertain. V lost 7 bases, J lost 8 bases, and 11 bases lay in between. Looked up from germline, CDR1 is LNHDA and CDR2 is SQIVND (reference sequence). The CDR3 contains 12 residues.

This clonotype occurred many times. The rearrangement links TRBV12-3 or TRBV12-4 to TRBJ1-1; unclear D gene. The CDR3 length is 16 residues. Trimming removed 1 base from V and 1 base from J, with 13 bases in between. As DNA, the CDR3 is TGTGCCAGCAGTTTAGTGTACCAGCTCCCGAACACTGAAGCTTTCTTT. It is translated as CASSLVYQLPNTEAFF.